What follows are 25 T cell receptor beta chains derived from one specimen sequenced in a study of spatial heterogeneity in lung cancer. Regarding the study as a whole: Tumor mutation counts were tracked by expanded intratumoral alpha and beta TCR counts.

Their cognate antigens are unknown. Each CDR3 protein gets one entry after TCRdb re-called the 5' RACE reads with MiXCR. The sample yields around 8,600 distinct CDR3 sequences, approximately 7% seen once. Indicated time point: sample taken at primary tumor resection. The sample in question was lung tumor tissue, obtained at surgery. These receptors all come from a female donor with early-stage non-small cell lung cancer.

This clonotype was seen ten or more times. This beta chain is a stray read from a library made for alpha chains; its abundance is not meaningful. The chain is built from TRBV5-8 and TRBJ2-1, with 14 bases that match TRBD2. In germline, CDR1 is SGHTS, CDR2 YDEGEE. The CDR3 is made up of 15 amino acids. Trimming at V came to 2 bases and at J to 10 bases, leaving 5 bases not matched to a gene. CDR3 bases: TGTGCCAGCAGCTTTCGACTAGCGGGAGGGCACGAGCAGTTCTTC. As protein: CASSFRLAGGHEQFF. Supplemented by reference TRBV5-8 and TRBJ2-1, the full variable domain reads EAGVTQSPTHLIKTRGQQATLRCSPISGHTSVYWYQQALGLGLQFLLWYDEGEERNRGNFPPRFSGRQFPNYSSELNVNALELEDSALYLCASSFRLAGGHEQFFGPGTRLTVL.

On this clonotype: Because the library targeted alpha chains, this beta chain is an off-target read whose size means little. The chain is built from TRBV24-1 and TRBJ2-1; 8 bases map to TRBD2. Per germline, CDR1 KGHDR and CDR2 SFDVKD. V gave up 5 bases and J gave up 6 bases; unmatched junction bases: 5. This CDR3 comprises 14 residues. The CDR3 loop reads CATSASGRSNEQFF. The DNA for the CDR3 is TGTGCCACCAGTGCAAGCGGGAGATCCAATGAGCAGTTCTTC.

This clonotype was counted many times. This beta chain is a stray read from a library made for alpha chains; its abundance is not meaningful. The chain employs TRBV3-1 and TRBJ2-2; D remains unclear. Trimming removed 2 bases from V and 1 base from J, with 5 bases in between. The CDR3 length is 14 residues. Germline CDR1 reads LGHDT; CDR2 reads YNNKEL (reference sequence). The DNA for the CDR3 is TGTGCCAGCAGCCAAATGCGGAACACCGGGGAGCTGTTTTTT. Translation: CASSQMRNTGELFF.

By share of the sample, this clonotype is medium-sized (0.01 to 0.1%). This beta chain slipped into a library made for alpha chains as a stray read, so its size is not meaningful. The genes are TRBV4-2 and TRBJ2-7; 9 nucleotides align to TRBD1. Looked up from germline, CDR1 is LGHNA and CDR2 is YNFKEQ. J lost 5 bases, V lost 3 bases, and 8 bases had no gene match. The CDR3 runs to 15 residues. The CDR3 sequence is CASSQLQGAQHEQYF. CDR3 DNA: TGTGCCAGCAGCCAGCTACAGGGGGCCCAGCACGAGCAGTACTTC.

At least ten counts were recorded for this clonotype. Little can be read into the size of this beta chain, an off-target read in a library designed for alpha chains. This chain joins TRBV11-2 and TRBJ2-7, with 7 bases identical to TRBD1. Germline V gene lookup returns CDR1 SGHAT and CDR2 FQNNGV. Losses at the gene ends were 6 bases for V and 5 bases for J; bases not matched to a gene: 7. This CDR3 comprises 13 residues. CDR3 in amino acids: CASSRDRAHEQYF. CDR3 nucleotide sequence: TGTGCCAGCAGTCGCGACAGGGCCCACGAGCAGTACTTC.

This clonotype is categorized as medium-sized. The library was built for alpha chains, so this beta chain is an off-target read and its size means little. The V gene is TRBV7-9, the J gene TRBJ1-2; D ambiguous. V was trimmed by 3 bases and J by 4 bases, leaving 9 bases between them. Per the germline V gene, CDR1 is SEHNR and CDR2 is FQNEAQ (reference sequence). The CDR3 totals 13 residues. The CDR3 here is CASSFDIPYGYTF. In nucleotides, the CDR3 is TGTGCCAGCAGCTTCGACATTCCCTATGGCTACACCTTC.

With regard to this clonotype: Little can be read into the size of this beta chain, an off-target read in a library designed for alpha chains. This rearrangement joins TRBV4-1 to TRBJ2-3; D may be TRBD2 (6 bases). There are 16 residues in the CDR3. The V gene's germline CDR1 is MGHRA and CDR2 YSYEKL. The ends were cut back, 4 bases at V and 0 bases at J, with 14 bases in the middle. For the CDR3, the DNA is TGCGCCAGCAGCCTAGAGAGACTAGGAAGCACAGATACGCAGTATTTT. Its protein product is CASSLERLGSTDTQYF.

This clonotype was found many times. A library made for alpha chains picked up this beta chain off target, so its size means little. The chain uses TRBV29-1 and TRBJ2-3; 12 bases align to TRBD2. This CDR3 spans 16 amino acids. The germline V gene has CDR1 SQVTM and CDR2 ANQGSEA. Trimming took 7 bases from V and 2 from J; bases not matched to a gene: 10. In nucleotides, the CDR3 is TGCAGCGCACGAAGTACTAGCGGGAGGTCCACAGATACGCAGTATTTT. This codes for CSARSTSGRSTDTQYF.

On this clonotype: The junction departs from germline at one end; a sequencing error may be responsible. This beta chain is a stray read from a library made for alpha chains; its abundance is not meaningful. V is TRBV6-1 and J is TRBJ2-1; D is possibly TRBD2 (6 bases). In germline, CDR1 is MNHNS, CDR2 SASEGT. This CDR3 is built from 13 residues. CDR3 region: CASSRDSNNEQFF. CDR3 DNA sequence: TGTGCCAGCAGCCGGGACTCCAACAATGAGCAGTTCTTC.

This clonotype was detected many times. This beta chain was picked up by a library intended for alpha chains and is off target, so its count carries little meaning. The chain has TRBV11-3 and TRBJ2-2; no clear D gene. Germline V gives CDR1 SGHNT, CDR2 YENEEA. The CDR3 is 13 residues long. The V end was cut by 2 bases, the J end by 6 bases, with 7 bases between. DNA for the CDR3: TGTGCCAGCAGCTTACTGGGTCCCGGGGAGCTGTTTTTT. It specifies CASSLLGPGELFF.

At least ten counts were recorded for this clonotype. This beta chain turned up in a library designed for alpha chains; as an off-target read, its abundance says little. The V and J genes are TRBV10-3 and TRBJ1-1; D unresolved. The germline CDR1 and CDR2 sequences are ENHRY and SYGVKD. Trimming removed 8 bases at V and 1 base at J, with 17 bases between. The CDR3 contains 15 residues. CDR3 protein: CAIQPRGGRNTEAFF. The CDR3 DNA sequence: TGTGCCATCCAACCCCGGGGAGGCAGGAACACTGAAGCTTTCTTT.

This clonotype ranks as medium-sized (0.01 to 0.1%). Since the library was made to target alpha chains, this beta chain is a stray read and its abundance is not meaningful. This chain joins TRBV18 and TRBJ2-5, with D possibly matching TRBD2 (5 bases). The CDR3 contains 14 residues. CDR1 is KGHSH and CDR2 is LQKENI in the germline V gene. Trimming took 3 bases from V and 4 from J, leaving 12 bases between them. The CDR3 DNA is TGTGCCAGCTCACCTAAAGGTGGAGGAGAGACCCAGTACTTC. The encoded protein is CASSPKGGGETQYF.

This clonotype showed up just a few times. With the library built for alpha chains, this beta chain is off target and its frequency is not meaningful. The rearrangement uses TRBV18 and TRBJ2-5; no clear D gene. The CDR3 is 16 amino acids. Germline CDR1 is KGHSH and CDR2 is LQKENI. V was trimmed by 2 bases and J by 5 bases, leaving 18 bases between them. The CDR3 sequence: CASSPSVPSLGETQYF. CDR3 DNA sequence: TGTGCCAGCTCACCATCGGTACCCAGCTTGGGGGAGACCCAGTACTTC.

This clonotype was observed a few times. This beta chain lies outside the target of a library built for alpha chains; its clone size means little. J is TRBJ2-6 and V is TRBV30, with 8 bases identical to TRBD1. Germline lookup yields CDR1 GTSNPN and CDR2 SVGIG (reference sequence). V shed 7 bases and J 3 bases; nucleotides not matched to a gene: 11. The CDR3 sequence is 16 residues long. The CDR3 DNA reads as TGTGCCTCATCGGACAGGGAGATTAGTGGGGCCAACGTCCTGACTTTC. Protein sequence: CASSDREISGANVLTF.

This clonotype was seen more than once but under ten times. Being off target in a library aimed at alpha chains, this beta chain has a size of little meaning. The genes are TRBV7-2 and TRBJ2-1, with 14 bases lining up with TRBD2. Germline V gene sequence: CDR1 SGHTA, CDR2 FQGNSA. This CDR3 comprises 15 residues. Losses at the gene ends were 5 bases for V and 7 bases for J; bases not matched to a gene: 4. The CDR3, as DNA: TGTGCCAGCAGCCAAGGACTAGCGGGAGGTAATGAGCAGTTCTTC. Translated: CASSQGLAGGNEQFF.

In this sample, this clonotype is medium-sized. Because the library targeted alpha chains, this beta chain is an off-target read whose size means little. The chain uses TRBV29-1 and TRBJ2-7, with 9 bases fitting TRBD2. Germline values: CDR1 SQVTM, CDR2 ANQGSEA. Unmatched junction bases numbered 17, after V lost 6 bases and J lost 2 bases. CDR3 length: 17 amino acids. This CDR3 is CSVAGLAGSGGTYEQYF. CDR3 in DNA: TGCAGCGTGGCTGGCCTAGCGGGATCCGGTGGTACCTACGAGCAGTACTTC.

By sample share, this clonotype is medium-sized. The library was built for alpha chains, so this beta chain is an off-target read and its size means little. This chain links TRBV20-1 with TRBJ2-1, with 10 bases lining up with TRBD2. V gave up 1 base and J gave up 6 bases; unmatched junction bases: 3. The germline gives CDR1 DFQATT, CDR2 SNEGSKA (reference sequence). This CDR3 has 14 residues. The CDR3 nucleotides read TGCAGTGCTAGAGTTCTAGCGGGAGCCAATGAGCAGTTCTTC. Its protein product is CSARVLAGANEQFF.

This clonotype was observed at least ten times. This beta chain lies outside the target of a library built for alpha chains; its clone size means little. The CDR3 bases are TGTGCCAGCAGCCCTCCCCGGAGTGGCAATCAGCCCCAGCATTTT. It codes for CASSPPRSGNQPQHF. The V call is TRBV12-3 or TRBV12-4, the J call TRBJ1-5; D remains unclear. The CDR3 is 15 amino acids. The V end was cut by 6 bases, the J end by 2 bases, with 14 bases between.

This clonotype was observed at least ten times. Found in a library prepared for alpha chains, this beta chain is an off-target read, and its abundance has little meaning. J is TRBJ2-3 and V is TRBV28; D remains ambiguous. The germline V and J ends were trimmed by 6 bases and 1 base, with 14 bases remaining between them. The CDR3 has 15 residues. Germline V CDR1 and CDR2: MDHEN, SYDVKM. CDR3 loop: CASSPPTVRTDTQYF. Here the CDR3 DNA reads TGTGCCAGCAGCCCTCCCACGGTTCGCACAGATACGCAGTATTTT.

This clonotype was seen ten or more times. This beta chain is off target for a library built for alpha chains, so its abundance means little. The J gene is TRBJ2-1, the V gene TRBV2, with D unresolved. V lost 3 bases, J lost 7 bases, and 13 bases lay in between. Germline-derived CDR1 and CDR2 are SNHLY and FYNNEI. The CDR3 runs to 14 residues. The CDR3 sequence: CASSDEPQGNEQFF. The CDR3 nucleotides are TGTGCCAGCAGTGACGAGCCCCAAGGGAATGAGCAGTTCTTC. Variable domain in full (rest from reference TRBV2 and TRBJ2-1): EPEVTQTPSHQVTQMGQEVILRCVPISNHLYFYWYRQILGQKVEFLVSFYNNEISEKSEIFDDQFSVERPDGSNFTLKIRSTKLEDSAMYFCASSDEPQGNEQFFGPGTRLTVL.

This clonotype has a count of ten or more. Because this beta chain is a stray read in a library intended to capture alpha chains, its abundance should not be given much weight. The chain joins TRBV27 to TRBJ2-7; 7 bases match TRBD1. This CDR3 is 14 amino acids long. CDR1 is MNHEY, CDR2 SMNVEV, per germline (reference sequence). Trimming cost V 5 bases and J 4 bases; bases outside gene matches: 8. CDR3 DNA sequence: TGTGCCAGCAGTATCCGGGACAGAGGTTACGAGCAGTACTTC. Translating gives CASSIRDRGYEQYF.

This clonotype has ten or more counts. A library made for alpha chains picked up this beta chain off target, so its size means little. J is TRBJ1-2 and V is TRBV27, with D maybe TRBD1 (6 bases). V dropped 6 bases and J dropped 2 bases, with 10 bases sitting between them. The CDR3 is made up of 13 amino acids. Germline lookup yields CDR1 MNHEY and CDR2 SMNVEV (reference sequence). CDR3 nucleotides: TGTGCCAGCAGAGAGGACAGAAACTATGGCTACACCTTC. Its protein product is CASREDRNYGYTF.

The sample holds many counts of this clonotype. The size of this beta chain means little, since it is a stray read in a library made for alpha chains. J is TRBJ2-2 and V is TRBV10-3; TRBD2 matches 11 bases. Germline-derived CDR1 and CDR2 are ENHRY and SYGVKD. CDR3 size: 13 residues. The ends lost 9 bases at V and 7 bases at J; junction bases unmatched: 4. As DNA, the CDR3 is TGTGCCATAAGACTAGCGGGACACGGGGAGCTGTTTTTT. This encodes CAIRLAGHGELFF.

This clonotype was seen ten or more times. The library was built for alpha chains, so this beta chain is an off-target read and its size means little. The chain uses TRBV20-1 and TRBJ1-2; possible D gene TRBD1, 5 bases. Deletions cut 5 bases from V and 6 bases from J, with 10 bases between. The CDR3 loop spans 11 amino acids. CDR1 DFQATT and CDR2 SNEGSKA come from the germline V gene (reference sequence). CDR3 nucleotide sequence: TGCAGTGCTTGGCAGGGACATGGCTACACCTTC. Residues: CSAWQGHGYTF.

This clonotype rates as medium-sized. Little can be read into the size of this beta chain, an off-target read in a library designed for alpha chains. In DNA, the CDR3 is TGCAGCGGAAGACAGGGATCGAACACTGAAGCTTTCTTT. This encodes CSGRQGSNTEAFF. The chain carries TRBV29-1 and TRBJ1-1; 7 bases agree with TRBD1. This CDR3 is built from 13 residues. Germline V CDR1 and CDR2: SQVTM, ANQGSEA. J lost 1 base, V lost 7 bases, and 6 bases had no gene match.